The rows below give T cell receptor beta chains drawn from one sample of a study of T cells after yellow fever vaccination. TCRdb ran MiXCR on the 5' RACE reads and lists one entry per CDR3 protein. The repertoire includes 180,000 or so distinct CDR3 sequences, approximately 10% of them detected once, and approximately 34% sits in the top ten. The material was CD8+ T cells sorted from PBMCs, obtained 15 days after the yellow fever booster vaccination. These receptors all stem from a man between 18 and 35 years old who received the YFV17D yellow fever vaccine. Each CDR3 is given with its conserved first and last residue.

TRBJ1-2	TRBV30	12	CAWSVQWDGYTF
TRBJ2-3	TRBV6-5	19	CASSYSPLAGGRTTDTQYF
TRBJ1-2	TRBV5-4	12	CASSYTASGYTF
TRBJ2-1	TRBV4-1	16	CASSPAGSGGQDEQFF
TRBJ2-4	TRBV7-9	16	CASILTGTDAKNIQYF
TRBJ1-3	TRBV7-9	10	CASRGNTIYF
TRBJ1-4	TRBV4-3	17	CASSQTTRKDPNEKLFF
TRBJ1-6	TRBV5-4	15	CASSSATGRNSPLHF
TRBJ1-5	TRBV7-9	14	CASSDSLGNQPQHF
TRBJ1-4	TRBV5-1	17	CASGQGALLATNEKLFF
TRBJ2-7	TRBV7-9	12	CASSLVASEQYF
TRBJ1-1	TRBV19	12	CASRTGGTEAFF
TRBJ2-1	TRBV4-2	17	CASSHGPGLAEYNEQFF
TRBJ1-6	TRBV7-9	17	CASSFHPGPAGVPPLHF
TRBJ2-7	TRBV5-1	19	CASSATASSISHENYEQYF
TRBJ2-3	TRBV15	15	CATSRAGEGSDTQYF
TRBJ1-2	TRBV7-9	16	CASSPPSGRKYYGYTF
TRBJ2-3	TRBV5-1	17	CASSALGSGGSWDTQYF
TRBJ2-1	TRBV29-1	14	CSSGGQGFGNEQFF
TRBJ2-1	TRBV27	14	CASSPDRGWSEQFF
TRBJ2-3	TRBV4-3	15	CASSQGVAIGNTQYF
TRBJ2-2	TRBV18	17	CASSPAASQGATGELFF